Below are 23 T cell receptor beta chains sequenced from a single sample in a study of T-cell memory formation after mild COVID-19. TCRdb passed the 5' RACE reads through MiXCR, listing each CDR3 protein once. The table lists a few hundred thousand distinct CDR3 sequences, 15% to 20% of them singletons. Sequencing input: PBMCs or a T cell subset sorted from them (not recorded which). The receptors shown here come from a man in his late teens or twenties who had mild COVID-19 (a few samples of this study predate the infection). Cell type and time point are not known.

The chain combines TRBV5-1 with TRBJ2-3; perhaps D is TRBD1 or TRBD2 (6 bases each). The germline CDR1 and CDR2 sequences are SGHRS and YFSETQ. There are 12 residues in the CDR3. The ends were cut back, 4 bases at V and 5 bases at J, with 8 bases in the middle. The CDR3 loop reads CASSGGRDTQYF. As DNA, the CDR3 is TGCGCCAGCAGCGGGGGGCGAGATACGCAGTATTTT.

The rearrangement uses TRBV27 and TRBJ1-6; D is possibly TRBD1 (5 bases). Germline lookup yields CDR1 MNHEY and CDR2 SMNVEV (reference sequence). CDR3 length: 17 residues. V lost 3 bases and J lost 7, with 19 bases in between. The CDR3: CASSFGVRGRTNSPLHF. For the CDR3, the DNA is TGTGCCAGCAGTTTTGGGGTACGGGGACGGACCAATTCACCCCTCCACTTT.

This clonotype was seen only a few times. J is TRBJ2-4 and V is TRBV5-5; a possible D gene is TRBD2 (7 bases). The CDR3 totals 15 residues. Per the germline V gene, CDR1 is SGHKS and CDR2 is YYEKEE (reference sequence). V dropped 7 bases and J dropped 5 bases, with 19 bases sitting between them. The CDR3 loop is CASRDSHGGQNIQYF. The CDR3 DNA is TGTGCCAGCCGCGATTCTCACGGGGGGCAAAACATTCAGTACTTC.

This chain links TRBV5-1 with TRBJ1-1, with D perhaps matching TRBD1 (6 bases). This CDR3 has 15 residues. The V gene lost 4 bases and the J gene lost 1 base, with 14 bases spanning the gap. From germline, CDR1 is SGHRS and CDR2 YFSETQ. CDR3 nucleotide sequence: TGCGCCAGCAGCGTCCAGACAGGAGGGAACACTGAAGCTTTCTTT. Protein product: CASSVQTGGNTEAFF.

The gene calls are TRBV2 and TRBJ2-7, with D tentatively TRBD2 (5 bases). V dropped 6 bases and J dropped 4 bases, with 16 bases sitting between them. This CDR3 has 14 residues. The germline CDR1 and CDR2 sequences are SNHLY and FYNNEI. CDR3 in amino acids: CASRQLVAVYEQYF. In nucleotides, the CDR3 is TGTGCCAGCAGACAACTAGTGGCGGTGTACGAGCAGTACTTC.

The rearrangement joins TRBV6-2 or TRBV6-3 to TRBJ2-5; D is unclear. CDR3 size: 11 residues. Between the trimmed V and J ends, which lost 7 bases and 4 bases, there was a span of 7 bases. Germline-derived CDR1 and CDR2 are MNHEY and SVGEGT. CDR3 bases: TGTGCCAGCACCTCGGGAGAGACCCAGTACTTC. This encodes CASTSGETQYF.

This clonotype was detected only a few times. The chain combines TRBV4-3 with TRBJ1-1; perhaps TRBD1 as D (5 bases). Trimming removed 5 bases from V and 3 bases from J, with 10 bases in between. The CDR3 is 13 amino acids. Germline loops: CDR1 LGHNA, CDR2 YSLEER. CDR3 in DNA: TGCGCCAGCAGCGCCCGGGGGGACACTGAAGCTTTCTTT. It translates to CASSARGDTEAFF.

The V gene is TRBV12-3 or TRBV12-4, the J gene TRBJ1-5; 7 bases line up with TRBD1. This CDR3 region has 17 residues. Trimming removed 6 bases from V and 6 bases from J; junction bases left unmatched: 17. For the CDR3, the DNA is TGTGCCAGCAGAGCGGAATCAGGGGGTTGGTATGGTCAGCCCCAGCATTTT. Translation gives CASRAESGGWYGQPQHF.

J is TRBJ2-5 and V is TRBV29-1; D is possibly TRBD1 (6 bases). In germline, CDR1 is SQVTM, CDR2 ANQGSEA. The CDR3 sequence is 14 residues long. V shed 4 bases and J shed 5 bases, with 17 bases lying between them. The CDR3 reads CSVARGQTGETQYF. CDR3 DNA: TGCAGCGTTGCCCGAGGACAGACGGGCGAGACCCAGTACTTC.

The J gene is TRBJ1-1, the V gene TRBV12-5; D call uncertain. CDR3 length: 17 residues. The germline V gene has CDR1 LGHNT and CDR2 FRNRAP. V gave up 0 bases and J gave up 0 bases, with 14 bases separating them. This CDR3 reads CASGLVLVGGMNTEAFF. The CDR3 DNA sequence: TGTGCTAGTGGTTTGGTCCTCGTCGGAGGGATGAACACTGAAGCTTTCTTT.

This clonotype has ten or more counts. This chain joins TRBV5-5 and TRBJ1-5, with TRBD1 matching 8 bases. Germline V CDR1 and CDR2: SGHKS, YYEKEE (reference sequence). The CDR3 consists of 13 residues. Trimming cost V 1 base and J 6 bases; bases outside gene matches: 0. CDR3 nucleotide sequence: TGTGCCAGCAGCTTGACAGGGGGTCAGCCCCAGCATTTT. As protein: CASSLTGGQPQHF. The full variable domain, completed using reference TRBV5-5 and TRBJ1-5, is DAGVTQSPTHLIKTRGQQVTLRCSPISGHKSVSWYQQVLGQGPQFIFQYYEKEERGRGNFPDRFSARQFPNYSSELNVNALLLGDSALYLCASSLTGGQPQHFGDGTRLSIL.

This clonotype has a handful of counts. This chain uses TRBV12-3 or TRBV12-4 with TRBJ2-3; D gene ambiguous. The CDR3 totals 14 residues. V lost 7 bases to trimming and J lost 4 bases, with 15 bases between them. In nucleotides, the CDR3 is TGTGCCAGCATGTCCCGTGACCGCGCAGATACGCAGTATTTT. Translating gives CASMSRDRADTQYF.

This clonotype appeared many times. The chain has TRBV5-4 and TRBJ2-1; D is ambiguous. Germline CDR1 and CDR2: SGHNT and YYREEE (reference sequence). Trimming pared 4 bases from V and 9 bases from J, leaving 11 bases between. The CDR3 spans 12 residues. This CDR3 reads CASSDENVEQFF. The CDR3 bases are TGTGCCAGCAGCGACGAGAATGTTGAGCAGTTCTTC.

The chain combines TRBV7-3 with TRBJ1-5; 7 bases are a match to TRBD1. Germline V gives CDR1 SGHTA, CDR2 FQGTGA. Germline trimming cut 6 bases from V and 9 bases from J; bases unmatched to any gene: 14. This CDR3 has 15 amino acids. The CDR3 sequence: CASSSRDSLRWPQHF. CDR3 coding DNA: TGTGCCAGCAGTTCCCGGGACAGCTTGAGGTGGCCCCAGCATTTT.

The chain carries TRBV15 and TRBJ2-7; TRBD2 might be the D (5 bases). Per the germline V gene, CDR1 is LNHNV and CDR2 is YYDKDF (reference sequence). V was shortened by 0 bases and J by 7 bases, with 10 bases between the two germline ends. This CDR3 contains 13 residues. For the CDR3, the DNA is TGTGCCACCAGCAGAGACCCTCCGGGAGAGCAGTACTTC. Protein product: CATSRDPPGEQYF.

The genes are TRBV4-1 and TRBJ2-1, with TRBD1 matching over 11 bases. From germline, CDR1 is MGHRA and CDR2 YSYEKL. V lost 0 bases and J lost 2; bases outside the gene matches: 3. CDR3 length equals 17 residues. The CDR3 sequence: CASSQDWGQGAYNEQFF. The DNA of the CDR3 is TGCGCCAGCAGCCAAGATTGGGGACAGGGGGCCTACAATGAGCAGTTCTTC.

J is TRBJ2-3 and V is TRBV4-2; D is perhaps TRBD2 (6 bases). Trimming stripped 0 bases from V and 1 base from J, with 11 bases between. Germline V lookup: CDR1 LGHNA, CDR2 YNFKEQ. This CDR3 spans 16 amino acids. CDR3 sequence: CASSQEWVAGTDTQYF. The CDR3 region has the DNA TGTGCCAGCAGCCAAGAATGGGTAGCGGGCACAGATACGCAGTATTTT.

This clonotype was seen a handful of times. The chain employs TRBV4-3 and TRBJ2-7; D is undetermined. Per germline, CDR1 LGHNA and CDR2 YSLEER. Trimming left V 4 bases short and J 2 bases short, with 12 bases between. This CDR3 has 14 residues. This CDR3 is CASSPERFAYEQYF. Here the CDR3 DNA reads TGCGCCAGCAGCCCGGAACGTTTCGCCTACGAGCAGTACTTC.

This clonotype was counted only a few times. The V gene is TRBV7-9, the J gene TRBJ1-2; 10 bases are a match to TRBD1. Trimming removed 3 bases from V and 4 bases from J; junction bases left unmatched: 8. The CDR3 has 16 amino acids. Germline lookup yields CDR1 SEHNR and CDR2 FQNEAQ (reference sequence). The CDR3 loop reads CASSLGTGVMSYGYTF. CDR3 DNA: TGTGCCAGCAGCTTGGGGACAGGGGTTATGTCCTATGGCTACACCTTC.

In this sample, this clonotype turned up a few times. J is TRBJ2-2 and V is TRBV4-1; TRBD1 agrees at 7 bases. From germline, CDR1 is MGHRA and CDR2 YSYEKL. V trimming: 3 bases; J trimming: 7 bases; junction bases outside the gene matches: 8. This CDR3 has 15 amino acids. CDR3 nucleotide sequence: TGCGCCAGCAGCCACCGACAGGGTAATAGCGGGGAGCTGTTTTTT. Protein: CASSHRQGNSGELFF.

This clonotype was seen ten or more times. The chain combines TRBV7-2 with TRBJ2-4; a weak D match, TRBD2 (6 bases). V was cut by 2 bases and J by 9 bases, with 20 bases left in between. This CDR3 has 16 amino acids. CDR1 is SGHTA, CDR2 FQGNSA, per germline. The CDR3 here is CASSLRGALGGSIQYF. The CDR3 coding sequence is TGTGCCAGCAGCTTAAGAGGAGCGCTCGGGGGTAGCATTCAGTACTTC. Drawing the rest from reference TRBV7-2 and TRBJ2-4, the complete variable domain is GAGVSQSPSNKVTEKGKDVELRCDPISGHTALYWYRQSLGQGLEFLIYFQGNSAPDKSGLPSDRFSAERTGGSVSTLTIQRTQQEDSAVYLCASSLRGALGGSIQYFGAGTRLSVL.

A few counts support this clonotype. The CDR3 spells CASSQGDSGRNEKLFF. CDR3 sequence (DNA): TGTGCCAGCAGCCAGGGGGACTCCGGCCGTAATGAAAAACTGTTTTTT. The chain joins TRBV4-2 to TRBJ1-4, with TRBD1 as a possible D gene (5 bases). V dropped 3 bases and J dropped 4 bases, with 15 bases sitting between them. Germline V lookup: CDR1 LGHNA, CDR2 YNFKEQ. This CDR3 contains 16 residues.

The genes are TRBV19 and TRBJ2-2; weak D call: TRBD2 (5 bases). The CDR3 has 15 amino acids. Trimming took off 2 bases at V and 5 bases at J, with 12 bases between the two ends. Germline assignment: CDR1 LNHDA and CDR2 SQIVND (reference sequence). The CDR3 loop reads CASSIFGSGTGELFF. The CDR3 DNA is TGTGCCAGTAGTATATTCGGCAGCGGAACCGGGGAGCTGTTTTTT.